This record looks at one T cell receptor (beta chain) sequence and its context. In TCRdb, the RACE reads were re-called with MiXCR into one record per CDR3 protein. Here the sample spans fewer than 100,000 distinct CDR3 sequences, around a tenth being singletons. The data were taken from a study of human T cells and chemical hapten exposure. This sample's time point: patch test 2, 6 weeks after DPC sensitization. Treatment of the sample: therapeutic diphenylcyclopropenone sensitization with weekly scalp DPC. Germline assignment: CDR1 DFQATT and CDR2 SNEGSKA (reference sequence). The CDR3 contains 13 residues. V lost 3 bases, J lost 5 bases, and 2 bases stayed unmatched.

The source of this sequence is a man aged 18 to 29 with alopecia areata. Some clones in this sample may be carry-over from other donors' samples. The V gene is TRBV20-1, the J gene TRBJ1-5, with TRBD1 matching 9 bases. This specimen was whole blood, taken in connection with sensitization to the hapten diphenylcyclopropenone (DPC). The CDR3 bases are TGCAGTGCTAGGGGACAGGGTTATCAGCCCCAGCATTTT. Its translation is CSARGQGYQPQHF.